This entry lists 32 T cell receptor beta chains sequenced from one sample in a study of T cells in Graves' hyperthyroidism and ophthalmopathy. RNA transcripts yielded amplified TCR beta CDR3 regions. First-round RT-PCR targeting the TCR CDR3 was performed with the HTBI primer set. TCRdb ran MiXCR on the multiplex PCR reads and lists one entry per CDR3 protein. The data hold under 300,000 distinct CDR3 sequences, with roughly an eighth observed a single time. The source material was blood. These receptors originate from a woman between 35 and 50 years old with Graves' hyperthyroidism.

This clonotype was recorded a few times. The chain uses TRBV20-1 and TRBJ1-2; D perhaps matches TRBD1 (5 bases). Trimming left V 4 bases short and J 4 bases short, with 13 bases between. The CDR3 is made up of 13 amino acids. Germline-derived CDR1 and CDR2 are DFQATT and SNEGSKA (reference sequence). The CDR3 region has the DNA TGCAGTGCTACACAAACAGGCCTCTATGGCTACACCTTC. It specifies CSATQTGLYGYTF.

Many counts were recorded for this clonotype. The rearrangement links TRBV2 to TRBJ1-4; D ambiguous. This CDR3 spans 14 amino acids. Trimming stripped 3 bases from V and 4 bases from J, with 9 bases between. Germline CDR1 SNHLY, CDR2 FYNNEI. This CDR3 is CASSDPDFNEKLFF. The DNA for the CDR3 is TGTGCCAGCAGTGATCCCGATTTTAATGAAAAACTGTTTTTT.

This clonotype appeared many times. The chain links TRBV25-1 to TRBJ1-1, with unresolved D. CDR1 is MGHDK, CDR2 SYGVNS, per germline. This CDR3 is built from 13 residues. V lost 2 bases and J 8 bases, leaving 12 bases between the germline ends. CDR3 DNA sequence: TGTGCCAGCAGTGAACAGGTCCGGGAGGAAGCTTTCTTT. As protein: CASSEQVREEAFF.

This clonotype came up many times. The gene calls are TRBV20-1 and TRBJ1-6; 7 nucleotides agree with TRBD1. Germline CDR1 is DFQATT and CDR2 is SNEGSKA (reference sequence). This CDR3 comprises 14 residues. V lost 5 bases, J lost 5 bases, and 6 bases stayed unmatched. The CDR3 DNA reads TGCAGTGCTTCAACGGGACAGCATAATTCACCCCTCCACTTT. Translating it yields CSASTGQHNSPLHF.

This clonotype was seen ten or more times. This chain uses TRBV2 with TRBJ2-5; 10 bases are shared with TRBD2. The CDR3 is 13 amino acids. Trimming took 7 bases from V and 7 from J; bases not matched to a gene: 6. Germline V CDR1 and CDR2: SNHLY, FYNNEI. This chain's CDR3 is CASTLAGKGTQYF. The CDR3 DNA is TGTGCCAGCACACTAGCGGGAAAGGGGACCCAGTACTTC.

This clonotype appeared a few times. The rearrangement joins TRBV6-1 to TRBJ1-1; D call uncertain. The length of the CDR3 is 14 residues. Germline V gives CDR1 MNHNS, CDR2 SASEGT. With 7 bases removed from V and 4 bases from J, the gap between germline ends came to 16 bases. As DNA, the CDR3 is TGTGCCAGCACCCCGGGGAGGGCGGCCACTGAAGCTTTCTTT. Residues: CASTPGRAATEAFF.

This clonotype has a count of ten or more. The CDR3 here is CASTEHGSNQPQHF. In DNA form, the CDR3 reads TGCGCCAGCACAGAACATGGGAGCAATCAGCCCCAGCATTTT. The chain is built from TRBV10-1 and TRBJ1-5; D gene uncertain. Between the trimmed V and J ends, which lost 7 bases and 1 base, there was a span of 11 bases. From germline, CDR1 is WNHNN and CDR2 SYGVQD (reference sequence). This CDR3 comprises 14 residues.

This clonotype was recorded at least ten times. The CDR3 loop is CASSPKTAMNTEAFF. CDR3 coding DNA: TGTGCCAGCAGCCCCAAGACGGCAATGAACACTGAAGCTTTCTTT. This sequence joins TRBV5-8 and TRBJ1-1; D is ambiguous. The CDR3 runs to 15 residues. Trimming left V 4 bases short and J 0 bases short, with 13 bases between. Germline CDR1 and CDR2: SGHTS and YDEGEE.

This clonotype has at least ten counts. The chain is built from TRBV6-4 and TRBJ2-1; 12 bases are shared with TRBD2. The germline V gene encodes CDR1 MRHNA and CDR2 SNTAGT. This CDR3 comprises 20 residues. The CDR3 DNA follows: TGTTCCGCTTACATACACCGGGCCAACACACTAGCGGGAGGAATCAATGAGCAGTTCTTC. Its protein is CSAYIHRANTLAGGINEQFF.

CDR3 coding DNA: TGCAGTGCTATCCAGGACAGGGCCGGGGAGCTGTTTTTT. Protein product: CSAIQDRAGELFF. J is TRBJ2-2 and V is TRBV20-1; 8 bases line up with TRBD1. Trimming cost V 4 bases and J 6 bases; bases outside gene matches: 4. The CDR3 is 13 amino acids. Germline CDR1 reads DFQATT; CDR2 reads SNEGSKA (reference sequence).

By proportion, this clonotype is medium-sized. This chain joins TRBV7-2 and TRBJ2-7, with a tentative D call TRBD2 (6 bases). The germline V gene encodes CDR1 SGHTA and CDR2 FQGNSA. The CDR3 is made up of 14 amino acids. V lost 5 bases and J lost 6, with 17 bases in between. CDR3 residues: CASSGGAERAEQYF. CDR3 bases: TGTGCCAGCAGCGGAGGGGCAGAGAGGGCCGAGCAGTACTTC. The variable domain in full, with the rest retrieved from reference TRBV7-2 and TRBJ2-7, is GAGVSQSPSNKVTEKGKDVELRCDPISGHTALYWYRQSLGQGLEFLIYFQGNSAPDKSGLPSDRFSAERTGGSVSTLTIQRTQQEDSAVYLCASSGGAERAEQYFGPGTRLTVT.

The chain joins TRBV3-1 to TRBJ2-2; 7 bases fit TRBD2. Trimming took 2 bases from V and 4 from J; bases not matched to a gene: 22. CDR3 size: 21 residues. From germline, CDR1 is LGHDT and CDR2 YNNKEL (reference sequence). DNA for the CDR3: TGTGCCAGCAGCCAAAACCTCGGGATGACGGGAGGCGCCCGAAGCACCGGGGAGCTGTTTTTT. Residues: CASSQNLGMTGGARSTGELFF. The full variable domain, completed using reference TRBV3-1 and TRBJ2-2, is DTAVSQTPKYLVTQMGNDKSIKCEQNLGHDTMYWYKQDSKKFLKIMFSYNNKELIINETVPNRFSPKSPDKAHLNLHINSLELGDSAVYFCASSQNLGMTGGARSTGELFFGEGSRLTVL.

This clonotype was observed many times. The chain uses TRBV6-2 or TRBV6-3 and TRBJ2-5, with 10 nucleotides matching TRBD2. CDR1 and CDR2 from the germline V gene are MNHEY and SVGEGT. There are 17 residues in the CDR3. The junction had 13 bases not matched to a gene; V was cut back by 6 bases and J by 3 bases. The CDR3, as DNA: TGTGCCAGCAGACGGCCCCAATGGAGCGGGAGGGAAGAGACCCAGTACTTC. It translates to CASRRPQWSGREETQYF.

This clonotype was counted between two and nine times. The CDR3 sequence: CSVLGGSNEQYF. The CDR3 DNA reads as TGCAGCGTCCTAGGGGGGTCGAATGAGCAGTACTTC. The chain is built from TRBV29-1 and TRBJ2-7; D possibly uses TRBD1 or TRBD2 (6 bases each). This CDR3 has 12 residues. Trimming pared 6 bases from V and 7 bases from J, leaving 16 bases between. The germline CDR1 and CDR2 sequences are SQVTM and ANQGSEA.

This clonotype was seen many times. The chain recombines TRBV12-3 or TRBV12-4 with TRBJ2-5; TRBD1 agrees at 7 bases. The CDR3 runs to 13 residues. J gave up 4 bases and V 6 bases, and 5 bases lay outside the gene matches. The chain's CDR3 is CASRLNRGETQYF. CDR3 coding DNA: TGTGCCAGCAGATTAAACAGGGGAGAGACCCAGTACTTC.

This clonotype was seen at least ten times. The chain uses TRBV5-6 and TRBJ2-4; possible D gene TRBD1, 5 bases. The V end was cut by 1 base, the J end by 5 bases, with 10 bases between. Germline V gene lookup returns CDR1 SGHDT and CDR2 YYEEEE. The CDR3 is 14 amino acids. The CDR3 is CASSLRAGQNIQYF. The DNA for the CDR3 is TGTGCCAGCAGCTTGAGGGCAGGGCAAAACATTCAGTACTTC. The variable domain in full, with the rest retrieved from reference TRBV5-6 and TRBJ2-4, is DAGVTQSPTHLIKTRGQQVTLRCSPKSGHDTVSWYQQALGQGPQFIFQYYEEEERQRGNFPDRFSGHQFPNYSSELNVNALLLGDSALYLCASSLRAGQNIQYFGAGTRLSVL.

On this clonotype itself: A clone one base away is much larger, so this may be a read error. The V call is TRBV28, the J call TRBJ2-1; 8 bases map to TRBD2. The length of the CDR3 is 16 residues. Germline V gene lookup returns CDR1 MDHEN and CDR2 SYDVKM. The CDR3 bases are TGTGCCAGCAGACGAAGGCGACTAGCGAGCGACAATGGGCAGTTCTTC. It codes for CASRRRRLASDNGQFF.

The chain links TRBV7-8 to TRBJ2-1; the D gene is possibly TRBD1 (5 bases). This CDR3 has 16 residues. From germline, CDR1 is SGHVS and CDR2 FQNEAQ. Trimming took 5 bases from V and 3 from J, leaving 17 bases between them. For the CDR3, the DNA is TGTGCCAGCAGCCCTGGGGCGCAGGGCGACTACAATGAGCAGTTCTTC. Its translation: CASSPGAQGDYNEQFF.

This clonotype has at least ten counts. The chain is built from TRBV29-1 and TRBJ1-2; 8 nucleotides match TRBD1. CDR1 SQVTM and CDR2 ANQGSEA come from the germline V gene. The trim removed 6 bases at V and 3 bases at J, leaving 6 bases unmatched. The CDR3 runs to 13 residues. This CDR3 is CSVWPGGDYGYTF. The CDR3 DNA is TGCAGCGTCTGGCCAGGGGGCGACTATGGCTACACCTTC. The entire variable domain, with the rest obtained from reference TRBV29-1 and TRBJ1-2, is as follows: SAVISQKPSRDICQRGTSLTIQCQVDSQVTMMFWYRQQPGQSLTLIATANQGSEATYESGFVIDKFPISRPNLTFSTLTVSNMSPEDSSIYLCSVWPGGDYGYTFGSGTRLTVV.

This clonotype was counted many times. The J gene is TRBJ2-2, the V gene TRBV29-1, with no clear D. This CDR3 spans 13 amino acids. With 4 bases removed from V and 4 bases from J, the gap between germline ends came to 10 bases. Germline CDR1 SQVTM, CDR2 ANQGSEA. Here the CDR3 DNA reads TGCAGCGTTGCGCCGGATCCCACCGGGGAGCTGTTTTTT. Amino acids: CSVAPDPTGELFF.

In its sample, this clonotype was seen many times. The chain has TRBV20-1 and TRBJ1-2; 8 positions agree with TRBD1. J was trimmed by 2 bases and V by 4 bases; bases with no gene match: 3. The CDR3 spans 13 residues. CDR1 and CDR2 from the germline V gene are DFQATT and SNEGSKA (reference sequence). This CDR3 reads CSATQGANYGYTF. CDR3 nucleotides: TGCAGTGCTACCCAGGGGGCGAACTATGGCTACACCTTC.

This clonotype has ten or more counts. V is TRBV29-1 and J is TRBJ2-7; no definite D call. Germline V gene lookup returns CDR1 SQVTM and CDR2 ANQGSEA. Trimming cost V 6 bases and J 1 base, with 10 bases left between them. CDR3 length: 12 residues. CDR3: CSVWGPSYEQYF. CDR3 sequence (DNA): TGCAGCGTCTGGGGTCCTTCCTACGAGCAGTACTTC.

The chain carries TRBV2 and TRBJ1-1; 8 nucleotides align to TRBD1. CDR3 size: 13 residues. Looked up from germline, CDR1 is SNHLY and CDR2 is FYNNEI. With 4 bases clipped from V and 7 bases from J, the junction kept 5 bases outside the gene matches. DNA of the CDR3: TGTGCCAGCAGTGCGCAGGGGGCCGGTGAAGCTTTCTTT. Amino acid sequence: CASSAQGAGEAFF.

This clonotype has at least ten counts. Here the CDR3 DNA reads TGTGCCAGTAGTGGGGAGGGGGACCACAATGAGCAGTTCTTC. Translated: CASSGEGDHNEQFF. This chain connects TRBV19 to TRBJ2-1, with a tentative D call TRBD2 (7 bases). V dropped 5 bases and J dropped 5 bases, with 13 bases sitting between them. The CDR3 spans 14 residues. Germline V gene data show CDR1 as LNHDA and CDR2 as SQIVND (reference sequence). Based on the CDR3 plus reference TRBV19 and TRBJ2-1, the full variable domain is DGGITQSPKYLFRKEGQNVTLSCEQNLNHDAMYWYRQDPGQGLRLIYYSQIVNDFQKGDIAEGYSVSREKKESFPLTVTSAQKNPTAFYLCASSGEGDHNEQFFGPGTRLTVL.

This clonotype appeared a few times. The V call is TRBV3-1, the J call TRBJ1-3; 7 nucleotides line up with TRBD1. The germline CDR1 and CDR2 sequences are LGHDT and YNNKEL (reference sequence). V lost 7 bases and J lost 4; bases outside the gene matches: 10. This CDR3 contains 15 residues. As DNA, the CDR3 is TGTGCCAGCACCATAACAGGGGTTTCCGGAAACACCATATATTTT. The encoded protein is CASTITGVSGNTIYF.

Regarding this clonotype: In this CDR3 the conserved last residue, phenylalanine or tryptophan, is missing, so a read error is likely. The chain combines TRBV20-1 with TRBJ1-6; weak D call: TRBD1 (6 bases). The CDR3 consists of 16 residues. V shed 2 bases and J shed 10 bases, with 21 bases lying between them. CDR1 DFQATT and CDR2 SNEGSKA come from the germline V gene (reference sequence). CDR3 DNA sequence: TGCAGTGCTAGATCCAACGTGGAACAGGGAGGATCACCCCTCCACCTT. Its protein is CSARSNVEQGGSPLHL.

This clonotype was detected many times. This chain connects TRBV9 to TRBJ1-6; D might be TRBD1 (5 bases). Trimming left V 4 bases short and J 10 bases short, with 15 bases between. CDR1 SGDLS and CDR2 YYNGEE come from the germline V gene. The CDR3 runs to 14 residues. The DNA of the CDR3 is TGTGCCAGCAGCCCTGGAGGGGTAAGATCACCCCTCCACTTT. It encodes CASSPGGVRSPLHF. The entire variable domain, with the rest obtained from reference TRBV9 and TRBJ1-6, is as follows: DSGVTQTPKHLITATGQRVTLRCSPRSGDLSVYWYQQSLDQGLQFLIQYYNGEERAKGNILERFSAQQFPDLHSELNLSSLELGDSALYFCASSPGGVRSPLHFGNGTRLTVT.

This clonotype was counted a few times. Here the CDR3 DNA reads TGTGCCAGCAGCCCCGGGACGGTCGCCTACGAGCAGTACTTC. Translation gives CASSPGTVAYEQYF. The genes are TRBV7-9 and TRBJ2-7; either TRBD1 or TRBD2 may supply D (5 bases each). Trimming shortened V by 5 bases and J by 2 bases, and 13 bases separated the two germline ends. The CDR3 sequence is 14 residues long. Per the germline V gene, CDR1 is SEHNR and CDR2 is FQNEAQ (reference sequence).

This clonotype was detected many times. V and J are TRBV3-1 and TRBJ2-1; 12 bases align to TRBD2. V lost 4 bases and J lost 9; bases outside the gene matches: 7. Germline-derived CDR1 and CDR2 are LGHDT and YNNKEL (reference sequence). The CDR3 totals 15 residues. CDR3 in amino acids: CASSPTSGSFSEQFF. In DNA form, the CDR3 reads TGTGCCAGCAGCCCGACTAGCGGGAGTTTTAGTGAGCAGTTCTTC.

This clonotype occurred many times. The V and J genes are TRBV12-3 or TRBV12-4 and TRBJ2-1; 10 bases match TRBD2. The CDR3 loop spans 16 amino acids. J gave up 4 bases and V 6 bases, and 9 bases lay outside the gene matches. The CDR3 DNA follows: TGTGCCAGCAGATCCCAAGCGGGAGGGAGGTACAATGAGCAGTTCTTC. The encoded protein is CASRSQAGGRYNEQFF.

With respect to this clonotype: A read error is possible here, since a much larger clone lies one base away. The final CDR3 position lacks the conserved phenylalanine or tryptophan, pointing to a likely read error. This chain joins TRBV19 and TRBJ1-5; D is uncertain. The germline CDR1 and CDR2 sequences are LNHDA and SQIVND (reference sequence). V lost 4 bases, J lost 0 bases, and 7 bases lay in between. CDR3 length: 14 amino acids. The CDR3 region is CASSTWVSNQPQHS. As DNA, the CDR3 is TGTGCCAGTAGTACCTGGGTTAGCAATCAGCCCCAGCATTCT.

This clonotype was found many times. This rearrangement joins TRBV2 to TRBJ1-1, with a tentative D call TRBD1 (5 bases). This CDR3 region has 13 residues. Trimming pared 4 bases from V and 5 bases from J, leaving 11 bases between. CDR1 and CDR2 from the germline V gene are SNHLY and FYNNEI. The CDR3 region has the DNA TGTGCCAGCAGTGCCCAGGAGGGGACTGAAGCTTTCTTT. Translation: CASSAQEGTEAFF.